This TCR beta chain was identified in a study of T cells in Graves' hyperthyroidism and ophthalmopathy. Investigators excluded patients with uncontrolled infection, other autoimmune disease, pregnancy or lactation. TCR beta CDR3 regions were amplified from RNA. The HTBI primer set was used in a first-round RT-PCR of the TCR CDR3. Each CDR3 protein is one row after TCRdb ran MiXCR on the multiplex PCR reads. The sample includes hundreds of thousands of distinct CDR3 sequences, 46% of them seen just once. This clonotype appeared a few times. Sequenced sample: peripheral blood or thyroid tissue (not recorded which). This sequence originates from a woman under 30 with Graves' hyperthyroidism.

CDR3 bases: TGTGCCAGCAGCTCGAAAGAGGGGGGTCTGAACCAAGAGACCCAGTACTTC. Protein: CASSSKEGGLNQETQYF. The chain employs TRBV7-9 and TRBJ2-5; D is tentatively TRBD1 or TRBD2 (6 bases each). The CDR3 spans 17 residues. V was pared by 4 bases and J by 0 bases, with 18 bases between. Germline CDR1 is SEHNR and CDR2 is FQNEAQ (reference sequence).